The clone carrying this TCR beta chain has just a few counts. The data were obtained in a study of blood T cell repertoires in COVID-19. Study details: PBMCs, B-cell-depleted T cells, or T cells were the source of the cDNA or gDNA that made up the material.

Clones were read by immunoSEQ multiplex PCR, and TCRdb kept only the in-frame ones, dropping some. In the table there are 150,000 to 160,000 clones, roughly 83% of which are singletons. Germline V gives CDR1 MNHEY, CDR2 SVGEGT. The CDR3 is 14 amino acids. Trimming pared 5 bases from V and 6 bases from J, leaving 14 bases between. Sequencing was done on a sample of peripheral blood. The chain couples TRBV6-2 or TRBV6-3 to TRBJ1-5; TRBD1 is a possible D gene (5 bases). This TCR was sampled from a woman aged 60-75 years with acute or convalescent COVID-19. The CDR3 loop is CASSPGLGFQPQHF. The DNA for the CDR3 is TGTGCCAGCAGTCCGGGACTAGGGTTTCAGCCCCAGCATTTT.